This TCR beta chain originates from a study of OX40 agonist ivuxolimab in advanced cancers. Whole-study context: The study gave patients intravenous ivuxolimab at 0.01 to 10 mg/kg every 2 weeks. The study's findings and limits: Clonal expansion was among the lowest in partial responders at 0.1-3.0 mg/kg, especially CD8+.

Measured with immunoSEQ multiplex PCR; TCRdb has only the in-frame clones, and not every one. Among about 69,000 clones listed, about 90% were seen once. The junction had 2 bases not matched to a gene; V was cut back by 0 bases and J by 3 bases. CDR3 length equals 17 residues. In germline, CDR1 is LGHNA, CDR2 YSLEER. Notes on this clone: Its antigen is not known.

The sample was CD4+ or CD8+ T cells sorted from blood, taken in a trial of the OX40 agonist ivuxolimab. This sequence originates from an adult with an advanced solid tumor such as melanoma, head and neck, liver or kidney cancer. This chain links TRBV4-3 with TRBJ2-1, with TRBD2 matching 13 bases. Here the CDR3 DNA reads TGCGCCAGCAGCCAAGAGACTAGCGGGAGGAGCTACAATGAGCAGTTCTTC. It specifies CASSQETSGRSYNEQFF.